This TCR beta chain was captured in a study of cytomegalovirus exposure and HLA in healthy donors. Study-wide results and caveats: Trimming of TCR beta V- and J-genes showed a link, identified in a later analysis, to a missense DCLRE1C variant. In vitro checks showed that a few CMV-associated chains really do target CMV antigens. Accurate prediction of most subjects' HLA-A and HLA-B alleles from TCR beta sequences was reported.

Whereas donors were nominally healthy upon sampling, unrecorded immune exposures were probable. Turning to this clone: Its antigen is still unknown.

Researchers ran the PCR with 60 Vbeta and 13 Jbeta primers. Using immunoSEQ multiplex PCR, the repertoire was profiled, and TCRdb retains in-frame clones only, with some absent. The sample contains roughly 120,000 clones, 50% to 70% of which appear only once. The sequenced sample consisted of PBMCs. The sequence was obtained from a woman between 40 and 50 years old in good health and CMV-seropositive.

In nucleotides, the CDR3 is TGTGCCTGGAGTGCCCCCTCGGGAGAGACCCAGTACTTC. It encodes CAWSAPSGETQYF. V is TRBV30 and J is TRBJ2-5; D not certain. The CDR3 is 13 residues long. Per germline, CDR1 GTSNPN and CDR2 SVGIG (reference sequence). V was shortened by 1 base and J by 4 bases, with 10 bases between the two germline ends.